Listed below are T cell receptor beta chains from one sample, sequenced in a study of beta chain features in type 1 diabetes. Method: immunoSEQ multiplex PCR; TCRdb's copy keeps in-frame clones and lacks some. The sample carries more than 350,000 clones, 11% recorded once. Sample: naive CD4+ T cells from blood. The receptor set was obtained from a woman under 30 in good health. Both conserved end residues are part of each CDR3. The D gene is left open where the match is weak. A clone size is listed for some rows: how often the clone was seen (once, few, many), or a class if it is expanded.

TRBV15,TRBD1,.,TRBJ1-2,TGTGCCACCAGCAGACTCCGGGACAGGGAAAGTGGCTACACCTTC,CATSRLRDRESGYTF
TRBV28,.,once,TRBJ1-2,TGTGCCAGCAGACCACCTAATTCGGTGTTGTACACCTTC,CASRPPNSVLYTF
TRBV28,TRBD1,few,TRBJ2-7,TGTGCCAGCAGTTTCGGGGACAGCTACGAGCAGTACTTC,CASSFGDSYEQYF
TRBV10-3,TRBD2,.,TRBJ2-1,TGTGCCATCAGTATAGCGGGAATCTCCTACAATGAGCAGTTCTTC,CAISIAGISYNEQFF
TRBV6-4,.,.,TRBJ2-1,TGTGCCAGCAGTGATAGGTCCTACAATGAGCAGTTCTTC,CASSDRSYNEQFF
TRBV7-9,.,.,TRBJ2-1,TGTGCCAGCAGGAGTGGGGGCCCTTACAATGAGCAGTTCTTC,CASRSGGPYNEQFF
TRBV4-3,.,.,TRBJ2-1,TGCGCCAGCAGCCAAGATTTGGGCTGGGATGAGCAGTTCTTC,CASSQDLGWDEQFF
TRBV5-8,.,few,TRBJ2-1,TGTGCCAGCAGACCTGGACCAAGCGGCTACAATGAGCAGTTCTTC,CASRPGPSGYNEQFF
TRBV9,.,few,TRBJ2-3,TGTGCCAGCAGCCCGGGCGGGGCTTACACAGATACGCAGTATTTT,CASSPGGAYTDTQYF
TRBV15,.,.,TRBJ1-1,TGTGCCACCAGCACTCGGGGGGCTTCGAACACTGAAGCTTTCTTT,CATSTRGASNTEAFF
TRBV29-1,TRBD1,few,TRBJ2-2,TGCAGCGTTGAGTATCACCGAAAGGGACAGCTAAACACCGGGGAGCTGTTTTTT,CSVEYHRKGQLNTGELFF
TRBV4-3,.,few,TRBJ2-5,TGCGCCAGCAGCTTACAGGGCCGGGAGACCCAGTACTTC,CASSLQGRETQYF
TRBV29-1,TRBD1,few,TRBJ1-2,TGCAGCACCCTGAGACAGGGAAGTGTCTATGGCTACACCTTC,CSTLRQGSVYGYTF
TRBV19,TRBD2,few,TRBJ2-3,TGTGCCAGTAGTCATACTAGCGAAGATACGCAGTATTTT,CASSHTSEDTQYF
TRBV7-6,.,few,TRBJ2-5,TGTGCCAGCAGCCCAATCCAGGGGGGATTTGTAGAGACCCAGTACTTC,CASSPIQGGFVETQYF
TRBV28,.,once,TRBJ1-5,TGTGCCAGCAGTTTAGTACAGGGAGATCAGCCCCAGCATTTT,CASSLVQGDQPQHF
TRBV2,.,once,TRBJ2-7,TGTGCCAGCAGGGGGGACTTCTACGAGCAGTACTTC,CASRGDFYEQYF
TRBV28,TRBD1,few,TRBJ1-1,TGTGCCAGCAGTTCCAGGACAGGACCGATGAACACTGAAGCTTTCTTT,CASSSRTGPMNTEAFF
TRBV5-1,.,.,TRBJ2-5,TGCGCCAGCAGCCTCACCCCCCTGAAAGAGACCCAGTACTTC,CASSLTPLKETQYF
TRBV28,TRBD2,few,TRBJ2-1,TGTGCCAGCAGACGACTAGCGGGGGGGAATGAGCAGTTCTTC,CASRRLAGGNEQFF
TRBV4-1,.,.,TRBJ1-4,TGCGCCAGCAGCCAAGCAGGTAAAGGCGAAAAACTGTTTTTT,CASSQAGKGEKLFF
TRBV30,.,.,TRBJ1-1,TGTGCCTGGGGGCCTGAAGCTTTCTTT,CAWGPEAFF
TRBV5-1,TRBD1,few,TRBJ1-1,TGCGCCAGCAGCTTGGGCACCGGGACAGGGAGTACTGAAGCTTTCTTT,CASSLGTGTGSTEAFF
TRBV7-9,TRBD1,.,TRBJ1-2,TGTGCCAGCAGCACAGGGCGACAGGGTTACACCTTC,CASSTGRQGYTF
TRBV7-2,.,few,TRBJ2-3,TGTGCCAGCAGCTTAGTCGGCGGGAATAGGGCGTTGGATACGCAGTATTTT,CASSLVGGNRALDTQYF
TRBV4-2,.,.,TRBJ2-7,TGTGCCAGCAGCCAAGTTGGTGGGAGGAGTTACGAGCAGTACTTC,CASSQVGGRSYEQYF
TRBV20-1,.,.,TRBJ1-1,TGCAGTGCTAGAGAGGGGACTGAAGCTTTCTTT,CSAREGTEAFF
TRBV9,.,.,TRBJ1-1,TGTGCCAGCAGCGCCGGGGTCCAACAACGCGCTGAAGCTTTCTTT,CASSAGVQQRAEAFF
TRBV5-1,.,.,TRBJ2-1,TGCGCCAGCAGTCAAGGTGGCTCCTACAATGAGCAGTTCTTC,CASSQGGSYNEQFF
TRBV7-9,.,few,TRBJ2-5,TGTGCCAGCAGCTTAGCGAAAGGGTACCAAGAGACCCAGTACTTC,CASSLAKGYQETQYF
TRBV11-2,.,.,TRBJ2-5,TGTGCCAGCAGCTCCTACTCCCAATCGGAGACCCAGTACTTC,CASSSYSQSETQYF
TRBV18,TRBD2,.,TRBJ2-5,TGTGCCAGCTCACCACCCCCGGGAGGAGAGACCCAGTACTTC,CASSPPPGGETQYF
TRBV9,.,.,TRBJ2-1,TGTGCCAGCAGCGTAGCGAGCGTTGCCTACAATGAGCAGTTCTTC,CASSVASVAYNEQFF
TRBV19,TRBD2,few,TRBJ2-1,TGTGCCAGTAGGATTAGCGGGAGAGATTTACACGATGAGCAGTTCTTC,CASRISGRDLHDEQFF
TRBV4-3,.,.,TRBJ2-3,TGCGCCAGCAGCCAAGGAGTAGCGACTGATTTAGATACGCAGTATTTT,CASSQGVATDLDTQYF
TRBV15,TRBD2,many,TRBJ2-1,TGTGCCACCAGCAGCCGAGGGGCTAGCGGGAGCTATGAGCAGTTCTTC,CATSSRGASGSYEQFF
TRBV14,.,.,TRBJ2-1,TGTGCCAGCAGCCATGTAGGGACTCCGATCGGACATGAGCAGTTCTTC,CASSHVGTPIGHEQFF
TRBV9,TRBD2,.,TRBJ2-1,TGTGCCAGCAGTGGGACTAGTGAGCAGTTCTTC,CASSGTSEQFF
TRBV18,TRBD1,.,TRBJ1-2,TGTGCCAGCTCACCACCGGGACAGTATGGCTACACCTTC,CASSPPGQYGYTF
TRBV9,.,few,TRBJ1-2,TGTGCCAGCAGCGCCGGGCCTGGCTATGGCTACACCTTC,CASSAGPGYGYTF
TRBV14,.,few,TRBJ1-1,TGTGCCAGCAGCCTAAGACTTGGACTCACTGAAGCTTTCTTT,CASSLRLGLTEAFF
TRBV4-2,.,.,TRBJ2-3,TGTGCCAGCAGGCCGGACGTAATGGCGACAGATACGCAGTATTTT,CASRPDVMATDTQYF
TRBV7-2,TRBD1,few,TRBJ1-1,TGTGCCAGCAGCCTTATGACAGGGGCGGCGGCTGAAGCTTTCTTT,CASSLMTGAAAEAFF
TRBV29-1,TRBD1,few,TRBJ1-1,TGCAGCGCCCAGGGGGATGGGTACGGCACTGAAGCTTTCTTT,CSAQGDGYGTEAFF
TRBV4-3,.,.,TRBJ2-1,TGCGCCAGCAGCCAAGATTTAGGCTCCTACTCCTACAATGAGCAGTTCTTC,CASSQDLGSYSYNEQFF
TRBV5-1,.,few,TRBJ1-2,TGCGCCAGCAGCTTGGAGGACAGTAACTATGGCTACACCTTC,CASSLEDSNYGYTF
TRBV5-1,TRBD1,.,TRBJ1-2,TGCGCCAGCAGCTCCCTTCAGGGACAGCAATCTTATGGCTACACCTTC,CASSSLQGQQSYGYTF
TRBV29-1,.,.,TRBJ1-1,TGCAGCGTGGATGCAGGGCCCTTCGAAGCTTTCTTT,CSVDAGPFEAFF
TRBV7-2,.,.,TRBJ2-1,TGTGCCAGCAGCTTTAGTAGCGCTCGACGGGGTGAGCAGTTCTTC,CASSFSSARRGEQFF
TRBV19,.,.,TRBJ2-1,TGTGCCAGTAAAGTTTCAGGATACAATGAGCAGTTCTTC,CASKVSGYNEQFF
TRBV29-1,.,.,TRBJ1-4,TGCAGCGTTGTTGAGGGCGGGTTCAGGAAAAAACTGTTTTTT,CSVVEGGFRKKLFF
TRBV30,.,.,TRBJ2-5,TGTGCCTGGAGTGTACAAGAGACCCAGTACTTC,CAWSVQETQYF
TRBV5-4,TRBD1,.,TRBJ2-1,TGTGCCAGCAGCCCGGGACAGGGGGATGGTGAGCAGTTCTTC,CASSPGQGDGEQFF
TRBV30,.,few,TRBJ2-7,TGTGCCTGGAGGGGGTCGTGGACAGCTCCCTACGAGCAGTACTTC,CAWRGSWTAPYEQYF
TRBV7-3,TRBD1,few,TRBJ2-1,TGTGCCAGCAGCTTAGTTCCAGGGGGATACAATGAGCAGTTCTTC,CASSLVPGGYNEQFF
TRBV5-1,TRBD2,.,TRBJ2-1,TGCGCCAGCACCAACCGGCCTAGCGGGCTTAATGAGCAGTTCTTC,CASTNRPSGLNEQFF
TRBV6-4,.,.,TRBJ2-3,TGTGCCAGCAGTGACAGGCCTACAGATACGCAGTATTTT,CASSDRPTDTQYF
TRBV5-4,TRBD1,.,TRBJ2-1,TGTGCCAGCAGCTGGAAAACAGGGGGCCGGTCGAATGAGCAGTTCTTC,CASSWKTGGRSNEQFF
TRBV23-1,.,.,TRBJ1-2,TGCGCCAGCAGTCGCCTCCTAAGGTTTTACGTGGCAGGGGCCCATGGCTACACCTTC,CASSRLLRFYVAGAHGYTF